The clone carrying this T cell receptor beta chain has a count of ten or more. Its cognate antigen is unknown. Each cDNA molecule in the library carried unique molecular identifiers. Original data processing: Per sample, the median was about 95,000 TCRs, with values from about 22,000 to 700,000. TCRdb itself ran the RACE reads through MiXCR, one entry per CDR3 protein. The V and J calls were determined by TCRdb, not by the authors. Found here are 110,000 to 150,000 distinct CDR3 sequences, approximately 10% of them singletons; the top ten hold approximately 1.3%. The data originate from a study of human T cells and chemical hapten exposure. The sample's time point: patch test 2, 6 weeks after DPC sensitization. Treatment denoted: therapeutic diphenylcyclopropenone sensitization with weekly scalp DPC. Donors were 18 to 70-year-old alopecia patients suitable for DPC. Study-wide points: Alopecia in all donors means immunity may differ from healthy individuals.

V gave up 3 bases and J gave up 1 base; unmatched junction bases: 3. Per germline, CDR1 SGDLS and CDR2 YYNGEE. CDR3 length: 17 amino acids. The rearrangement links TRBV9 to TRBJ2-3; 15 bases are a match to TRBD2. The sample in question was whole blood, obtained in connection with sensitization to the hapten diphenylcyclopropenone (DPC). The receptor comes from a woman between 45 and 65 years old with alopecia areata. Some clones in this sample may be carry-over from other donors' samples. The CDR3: CASSGGLAGGGTDTQYF. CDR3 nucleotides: TGTGCCAGCAGCGGGGGACTAGCGGGAGGTGGCACAGATACGCAGTATTTT.